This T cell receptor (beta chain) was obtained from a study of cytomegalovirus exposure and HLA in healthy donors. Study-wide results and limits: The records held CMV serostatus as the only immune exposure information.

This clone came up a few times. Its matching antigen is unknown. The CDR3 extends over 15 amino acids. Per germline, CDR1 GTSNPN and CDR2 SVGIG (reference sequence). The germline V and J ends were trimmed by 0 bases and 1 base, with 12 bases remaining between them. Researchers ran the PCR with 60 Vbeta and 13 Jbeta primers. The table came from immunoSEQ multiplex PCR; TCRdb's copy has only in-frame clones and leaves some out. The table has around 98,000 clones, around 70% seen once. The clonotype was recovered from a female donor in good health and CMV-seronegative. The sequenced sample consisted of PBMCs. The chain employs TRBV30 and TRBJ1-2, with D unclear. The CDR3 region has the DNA TGTGCCTGGAGTGTAAGAAGTAGATTTAACTATGGCTACACCTTC. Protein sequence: CAWSVRSRFNYGYTF.